This TCR beta chain was documented in a study of tumor and adjacent non-tumor tissue in lung cancer. Germline lookup yields CDR1 MNHNY and CDR2 SVGAGI (reference sequence). V was pared by 6 bases and J by 4 bases, with 3 bases of the junction left unmatched. The CDR3 has 14 residues. The table lists this clonotype with many counts. The library came from three nested PCR rounds adapted from ARM-PCR protocols. TCRdb fed the multiplex PCR reads into MiXCR, producing one record per CDR3 protein. The data contain under 150,000 distinct CDR3 sequences, approximately 70% of them singletons. The template was RNA from unsorted bulk tissue.

This receptor was obtained from a man between 60 and 75 years old with small cell lung cancer. The sample was lung tumor tissue. The chain joins TRBV6-6 to TRBJ1-4, with 9 bases that match TRBD1. The CDR3 DNA reads TGTGCCAGCAGCCGGGACAGGGATAATGAAAAACTGTTTTTT. Protein: CASSRDRDNEKLFF.